The sequence of this T cell receptor (beta chain) was determined in a study of blood T cell repertoires in COVID-19. Per the germline V gene, CDR1 is LNHDA and CDR2 is SQIVND (reference sequence). With 1 base clipped from V and 7 bases from J, the junction kept 4 bases outside the gene matches. The CDR3 loop spans 14 amino acids. Only in-frame clones appear in the TCRdb table, and some are missing; sequencing was by immunoSEQ multiplex PCR. The table includes approximately 230,000 clones, 80% to 90% detected once. Sample: PBMCs or T cells enriched from blood (not recorded which). The sequence was obtained from a man aged 40-49 years who had recovered from COVID-19. The genes are TRBV19 and TRBJ2-1; 7 nucleotides agree with TRBD1. CDR3 DNA: TGTGCCAGTAGTATAGTTACAGGGGAGAATGAGCAGTTCTTC. It translates to CASSIVTGENEQFF.